This TCR beta chain derives from a study of blood T cells in healthy people across ages. V gave up 6 bases and J gave up 2 bases; unmatched junction bases: 9. The CDR3 is made up of 15 amino acids. Germline lookup yields CDR1 SQVTM and CDR2 ANQGSEA. A J-beta primer mix and a sample-barcoded 5' primer were used in a second PCR of about 7 to 12 cycles. TCRdb ran MiXCR on the 5' RACE reads and lists one entry per CDR3 protein. The sample shows 800,000 or so distinct CDR3 sequences, 20% to 30% of them seen only once. The sample was also reused in another study, on T cells of mothers and their children. That investigation notes: TCR recombination output is shaped by thymic selection similarly in related and unrelated pairs.

This receptor was taken from a boy younger than 18 in good health. What was sequenced was blood. The V call is TRBV29-1, the J call TRBJ1-3; 8 bases fit TRBD1. The CDR3 nucleotides read TGCAGCGTGAGCGCTACAGGGGGGCCTGGAAACACCATATATTTT. Protein: CSVSATGGPGNTIYF.